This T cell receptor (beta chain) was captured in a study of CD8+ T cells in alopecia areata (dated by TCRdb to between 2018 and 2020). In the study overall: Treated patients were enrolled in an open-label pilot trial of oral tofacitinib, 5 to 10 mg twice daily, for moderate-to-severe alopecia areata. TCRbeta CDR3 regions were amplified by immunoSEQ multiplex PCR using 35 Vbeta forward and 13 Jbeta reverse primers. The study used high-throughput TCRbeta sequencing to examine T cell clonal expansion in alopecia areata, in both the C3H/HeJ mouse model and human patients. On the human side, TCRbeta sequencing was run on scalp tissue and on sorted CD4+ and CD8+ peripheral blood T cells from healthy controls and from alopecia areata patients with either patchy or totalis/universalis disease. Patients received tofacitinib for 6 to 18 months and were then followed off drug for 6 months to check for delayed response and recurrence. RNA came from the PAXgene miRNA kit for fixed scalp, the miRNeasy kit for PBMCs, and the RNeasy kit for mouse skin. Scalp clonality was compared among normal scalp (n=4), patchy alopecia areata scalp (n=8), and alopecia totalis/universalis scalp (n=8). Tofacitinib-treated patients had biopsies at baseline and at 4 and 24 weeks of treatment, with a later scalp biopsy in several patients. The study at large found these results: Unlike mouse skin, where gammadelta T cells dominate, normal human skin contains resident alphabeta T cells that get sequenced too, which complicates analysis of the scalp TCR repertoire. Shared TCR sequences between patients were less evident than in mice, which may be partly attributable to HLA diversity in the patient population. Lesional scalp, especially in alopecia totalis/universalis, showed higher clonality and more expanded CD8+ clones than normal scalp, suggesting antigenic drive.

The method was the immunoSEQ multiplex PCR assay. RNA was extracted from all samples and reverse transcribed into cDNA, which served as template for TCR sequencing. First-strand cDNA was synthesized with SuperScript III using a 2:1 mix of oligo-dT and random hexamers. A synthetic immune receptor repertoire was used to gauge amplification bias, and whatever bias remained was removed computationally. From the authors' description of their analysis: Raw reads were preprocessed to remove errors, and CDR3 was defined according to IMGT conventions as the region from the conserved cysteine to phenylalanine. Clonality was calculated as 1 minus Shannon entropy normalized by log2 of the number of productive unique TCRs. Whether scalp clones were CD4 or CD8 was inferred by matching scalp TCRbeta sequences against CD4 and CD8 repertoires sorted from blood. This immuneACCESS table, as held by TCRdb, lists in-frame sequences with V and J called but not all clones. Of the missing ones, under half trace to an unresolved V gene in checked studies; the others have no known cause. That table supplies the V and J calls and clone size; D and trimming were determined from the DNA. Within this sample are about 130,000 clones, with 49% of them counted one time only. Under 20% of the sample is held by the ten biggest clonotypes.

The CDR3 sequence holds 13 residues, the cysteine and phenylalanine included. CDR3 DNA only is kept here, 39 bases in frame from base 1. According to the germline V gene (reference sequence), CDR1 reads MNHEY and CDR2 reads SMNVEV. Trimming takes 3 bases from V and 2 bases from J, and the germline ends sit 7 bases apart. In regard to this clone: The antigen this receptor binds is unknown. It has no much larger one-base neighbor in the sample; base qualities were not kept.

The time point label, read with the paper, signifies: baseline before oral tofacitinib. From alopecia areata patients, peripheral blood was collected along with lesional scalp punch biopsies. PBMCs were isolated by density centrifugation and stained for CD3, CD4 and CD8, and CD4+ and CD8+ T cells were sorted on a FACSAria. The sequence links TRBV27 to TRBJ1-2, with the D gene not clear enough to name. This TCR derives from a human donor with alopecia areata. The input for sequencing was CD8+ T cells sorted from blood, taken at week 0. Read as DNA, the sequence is TGTGCCAGCAGTTTTTCCAGAAACTATGGCTACACCTTC. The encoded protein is CASSFSRNYGYTF.